What follows are 27 T cell receptor beta chains derived from one specimen sequenced in a study of low-dose radiotherapy and immunotherapy resistance in tumors. Noted time point: before trial treatment. TRAV- and TRBV-specific primers, spanning alpha and beta chains, primed first-strand cDNA. For amplifying TCRs, the PCR ran for roughly 20 cycles with Phusion, which was used together with a constant-region primer and the adapter on the V primers. MiXCR was run by TCRdb on the reads, yielding one entry per CDR3 protein. The table lists 65,000 to 90,000 distinct CDR3 sequences, about 20% of them singletons. The specimen comprised PBMCs, sampled before treatment. These receptors were obtained from a male donor with prostate cancer.

In its sample, this clonotype was seen many times. The chain is built from TRBV30 and TRBJ2-1; D is unclear. V shed 5 bases and J shed 0 bases, with 2 bases lying between them. The CDR3 sequence is 11 residues long. Germline CDR1 is GTSNPN and CDR2 is SVGIG (reference sequence). The CDR3 loop is CAWRSYNEQFF. The CDR3 DNA sequence: TGTGCCTGGCGCTCCTACAATGAGCAGTTCTTC.

This clonotype was recorded at least ten times. The chain has TRBV6-5 and TRBJ2-7; tentative D call: TRBD2 (6 bases). Looked up from germline, CDR1 is MNHEY and CDR2 is SVGAGI. V gave up 0 bases and J gave up 6 bases, with 9 bases separating them. The CDR3 is 13 amino acids. This CDR3 reads CASSYSGGLEQYF. The CDR3 nucleotides read TGTGCCAGCAGTTACTCCGGGGGACTCGAGCAGTACTTC.

In this sample, this clonotype turned up many times. The chain carries TRBV6-5 and TRBJ2-2; a possible D gene is TRBD2 (6 bases). Per the germline V gene, CDR1 is MNHEY and CDR2 is SVGAGI. V dropped 2 bases and J dropped 5 bases, with 15 bases sitting between them. This CDR3 comprises 16 residues. Here the CDR3 DNA reads TGTGCCAGCAGTTACGCCGGGACTGGAGATACCGGGGAGCTGTTTTTT. Translated: CASSYAGTGDTGELFF.

This clonotype has only a few counts. CDR3 amino acids: CASNGQGVSNEKLFF. The CDR3 DNA reads TGTGCCAGCAACGGACAGGGGGTTTCTAATGAAAAACTGTTTTTT. V is TRBV2 and J is TRBJ1-4, with TRBD1 matching 10 bases. The CDR3 is made up of 15 amino acids. CDR1 SNHLY and CDR2 FYNNEI come from the germline V gene. V shed 7 bases, J shed 3 bases, and the junction held 5 bases outside the gene matches.

The sample holds many counts of this clonotype. This chain links TRBV6-2 or TRBV6-3 with TRBJ1-1; weak D call: TRBD1 (5 bases). The germline V gene has CDR1 MNHEY and CDR2 SVGEGT. Trimming shortened V by 6 bases and J by 1 base, and 9 bases separated the two germline ends. The CDR3 totals 13 residues. The CDR3 is CASRVRGNTEAFF. The DNA of the CDR3 is TGTGCCAGCAGAGTAAGGGGGAACACTGAAGCTTTCTTT.

This clonotype was observed many times. The rearrangement uses TRBV7-6 and TRBJ1-1, with TRBD1 matching 9 bases. The trim removed 4 bases at V and 5 bases at J, leaving 5 bases unmatched. From germline, CDR1 is SGHVS and CDR2 FNYEAQ. The CDR3 is made up of 14 amino acids. CDR3 sequence (DNA): TGTGCCAGCAGCTCACAGGGGGCGAGAACTGAAGCTTTCTTT. Encoded protein: CASSSQGARTEAFF.

In its sample, this clonotype was seen many times. This rearrangement joins TRBV7-3 to TRBJ2-1; no definite D call. CDR3 length equals 16 residues. V lost 2 bases and J lost 7, with 18 bases in between. Germline V gives CDR1 SGHTA, CDR2 FQGTGA. The DNA of the CDR3 is TGTGCCAGCAGCTTACGGTCCGGGCCCCTTCGGAATGAGCAGTTCTTC. This translates into CASSLRSGPLRNEQFF.

There are many counts of this clonotype. The V gene is TRBV12-3 or TRBV12-4, the J gene TRBJ2-1; TRBD2 agrees at 11 bases. V lost 5 bases and J lost 0; bases outside the gene matches: 6. The CDR3 length is 17 residues. In nucleotides, the CDR3 is TGTGCCAGCAGTGATTCGGGACTAGCGGTCTCCTACAATGAGCAGTTCTTC. This codes for CASSDSGLAVSYNEQFF.

The table lists this clonotype with many counts. The V call is TRBV7-2, the J call TRBJ1-1, with 9 bases fitting TRBD1. The V segment lost 5 bases and the J segment 6 bases; nucleotides outside the gene matches: 7. CDR3 length: 14 amino acids. Germline CDR1 SGHTA, CDR2 FQGNSA. The CDR3 loop is CASSQDRGLAEAFF. The CDR3 nucleotides are TGTGCCAGCAGCCAAGACAGGGGGTTGGCTGAAGCTTTCTTT.

The chain recombines TRBV6-2 or TRBV6-3 with TRBJ2-7, with 7 bases fitting TRBD1. In germline, CDR1 is MNHEY, CDR2 SVGEGT. The CDR3 is 11 residues long. Germline trimming cut 9 bases from V and 9 bases from J; bases unmatched to any gene: 8. In DNA, the CDR3 is TGTGCCAGAAGAGACAGGGCGGTGCAGTACTTC. This encodes CARRDRAVQYF.

This clonotype appeared many times. The chain employs TRBV20-1 and TRBJ2-3, with 8 positions matching TRBD2. Per germline, CDR1 DFQATT and CDR2 SNEGSKA (reference sequence). The V segment lost 7 bases and the J segment 1 base; nucleotides outside the gene matches: 10. The CDR3 has 15 residues. The CDR3 is CSVSGGSGGTDTQYF. Written as DNA, the CDR3 is TGCAGTGTCTCGGGAGGGAGTGGAGGCACAGATACGCAGTATTTT.

The rearrangement links TRBV6-1 to TRBJ1-1; unclear D gene. The V end was cut by 5 bases, the J end by 5 bases, with 21 bases between. CDR1 and CDR2 from the germline V gene are MNHNS and SASEGT. The CDR3 totals 16 residues. CDR3 residues: CASSPHWQSRGTEAFF. CDR3 nucleotides: TGTGCCAGCAGTCCCCATTGGCAGTCCCGAGGGACTGAAGCTTTCTTT.

Comment on this clonotype: The DNA is omitted, as the CDR3 cannot be located on it reliably, and the CDR3 follows TCRdb's listing. The V call is TRBV6-2 or TRBV6-3, the J call TRBJ2-2; the listed D gene, TRBD1, was not tested against the DNA. The V gene's germline CDR1 is MNHEY and CDR2 SVGEGT. Termini included, the CDR3 measures 16 amino acids. The CDR3 protein is CASSYGTADTGELFFF.

The chain uses TRBV5-4 and TRBJ2-1, with D possibly matching TRBD2 (6 bases). Trimming left V 1 base short and J 11 bases short, with 13 bases between. The CDR3 runs to 13 residues. Looked up from germline, CDR1 is SGHNT and CDR2 is YYREEE (reference sequence). As DNA, the CDR3 is TGTGCCAGCAGCTTGAGCGGGCCGGGACAGCAGTTCTTC. The encoded protein is CASSLSGPGQQFF.

This clonotype was recorded at least ten times. This rearrangement joins TRBV16 to TRBJ2-7, with 11 bases identical to TRBD2. CDR3 length: 16 residues. Germline lookup yields CDR1 KGHSY and CDR2 FQNENV. V was pared by 0 bases and J by 7 bases, with 8 bases of the junction left unmatched. DNA of the CDR3: TGTGCCAGCAGCCAATCGTCGCTAGCGGGGGGTGGAGAGCAGTACTTC. Translated, it gives CASSQSSLAGGGEQYF.

This clonotype was counted ten times or more. The chain links TRBV7-2 to TRBJ1-5, with D possibly TRBD1 on 5 matching bases. The V end was cut by 2 bases, the J end by 6 bases, with 20 bases between. This CDR3 has 17 residues. Germline values: CDR1 SGHTA, CDR2 FQGNSA. Written as DNA, the CDR3 is TGTGCCAGCAGCTTAATGGACCCCAGGGTGAGGGCTCAGCCCCAGCATTTT. Protein: CASSLMDPRVRAQPQHF.

V gene TRBV7-2 combines with J gene TRBJ2-7; 10 nucleotides align to TRBD1. The germline gives CDR1 SGHTA, CDR2 FQGNSA. The CDR3 runs to 14 residues. V gave up 5 bases and J gave up 6 bases; unmatched junction bases: 7. The CDR3 protein is CASSPRQGASEQYF. The DNA of the CDR3 is TGTGCCAGCAGCCCCCGACAGGGGGCGTCCGAGCAGTACTTC.

This clonotype was seen repeatedly, ten times or more. A much larger clone differs from this one at a single base, so this may be a read error. The chain uses TRBV6-1 and TRBJ1-5; 9 nucleotides line up with TRBD1. Germline CDR1 reads MNHNS; CDR2 reads SASEGT. CDR3 length equals 15 residues. Here the CDR3 reads CASIEGQGINQPQHF. The CDR3 region has the DNA TGTGCCAGCATTGAAGGACAGGGGATCAATCAGCCCCAGCATTTT.

The sample holds many counts of this clonotype. The chain uses TRBV10-3 and TRBJ2-1, with TRBD2 identical over 7 bases. The V gene end was trimmed by 11 bases and the J gene end by 0 bases; junction bases not matched to a gene: 4. The CDR3 loop spans 13 amino acids. Germline CDR1 and CDR2: ENHRY and SYGVKD. This CDR3 reads CALGRDSYNEQFF. The DNA of the CDR3 is TGTGCCTTGGGGAGGGACTCCTACAATGAGCAGTTCTTC.

The chain employs TRBV27 and TRBJ1-4, with TRBD1 as a possible D gene (6 bases). The CDR3 runs to 14 residues. Per germline, CDR1 MNHEY and CDR2 SMNVEV (reference sequence). V was pared by 2 bases and J by 8 bases, with 12 bases between. The CDR3, as DNA: TGTGCCAGCAGTTTAATGGGGGCGGGAGAAAAACTGTTTTTT. Translation gives CASSLMGAGEKLFF. The full variable domain, in which reference TRBV27 and TRBJ1-4 provide the parts outside the CDR3, is EAQVTQNPRYLITVTGKKLTVTCSQNMNHEYMSWYRQDPGLGLRQIYYSMNVEVTDKGDVPEGYKVSRKEKRNFPLILESPSPNQTSLYFCASSLMGAGEKLFFGSGTQLSVL.

The sample holds many counts of this clonotype. CDR3 region: CSAPSGGSSQETQYF. The CDR3 DNA reads TGCAGTGCTCCTAGCGGGGGTTCCAGCCAAGAGACCCAGTACTTC. The chain couples TRBV20-1 to TRBJ2-5; 10 bases agree with TRBD2. The CDR3 is 15 residues long. Trimming took 5 bases from V and 1 from J; bases not matched to a gene: 7. CDR1 DFQATT and CDR2 SNEGSKA come from the germline V gene (reference sequence).

In this sample, this clonotype turned up many times. This chain uses TRBV6-2 or TRBV6-3 with TRBJ2-5, with 15 bases fitting TRBD2. Trimming at V came to 6 bases and at J to 4 bases, leaving 9 bases not matched to a gene. The CDR3 runs 17 residues. CDR1 is MNHEY, CDR2 SVGEGT, per germline. CDR3 nucleotides: TGTGCCAGCAGAACGGTGGGACTAGCGGGGGGCAGAGAGACCCAGTACTTC. Translation gives CASRTVGLAGGRETQYF.

Turning to this clonotype: A far larger clone lies a single base away; this is likely a read error. CDR3 in amino acids: CASRHLSSYNEQYF. In DNA, the CDR3 is TGTGCCAGCCGTCATTTAAGCTCCTACAATGAGCAGTACTTC. V is TRBV2 and J is TRBJ2-7; D remains unclear. Trimming pared 8 bases from V and 7 bases from J, leaving 21 bases between. The CDR3 contains 14 residues. The germline V gene encodes CDR1 SNHLY and CDR2 FYNNEI.

Ten or more counts support this clonotype. The chain joins TRBV6-5 to TRBJ2-5; D is uncertain. CDR1 is MNHEY, CDR2 SVGAGI, per germline. V was pared by 2 bases and J by 4 bases, with 11 bases between. The CDR3 spans 14 residues. CDR3 in DNA: TGTGCCAGCAGTTACCGGCCTTATAGAGAGACCCAGTACTTC. As protein: CASSYRPYRETQYF.

The table lists this clonotype with many counts. The V call is TRBV29-1, the J call TRBJ2-1, with 7 bases fitting TRBD2. The CDR3 has 15 residues. The J segment lost 7 bases and the V segment lost 4 bases, leaving 13 bases of the junction unmatched. Germline V lookup: CDR1 SQVTM, CDR2 ANQGSEA. DNA of the CDR3: TGCAGCGTTGTGGGGCGGGAGCAGTTCTCGAATGAGCAGTTCTTC. The encoded protein is CSVVGREQFSNEQFF.

With respect to this clonotype: A far larger clone is only one base removed, so a read error is likely. This chain links TRBV6-2 or TRBV6-3 with TRBJ1-6, with TRBD1 as a possible D gene (5 bases). Per the germline V gene, CDR1 is MNHEY and CDR2 is SVGEGT. This CDR3 comprises 17 residues. Trimming shortened V by 6 bases and J by 7 bases, and 22 bases separated the two germline ends. The CDR3 spells CASSSRGAASTNSPLHF. The CDR3 nucleotides are TGTGCCAGCAGCAGCCGGGGCGCCGCTAGTACAAATTCACCCCTCCACTTT.

At least ten counts were recorded for this clonotype. V gene TRBV11-2 combines with J gene TRBJ2-3; D not certain. This CDR3 is built from 15 residues. Trimming took off 3 bases at V and 3 bases at J, with 13 bases between the two ends. Per the germline V gene, CDR1 is SGHAT and CDR2 is FQNNGV. The CDR3 sequence is CASSFIAMGTDTQYF. CDR3 DNA: TGTGCCAGCAGCTTTATCGCCATGGGGACAGATACGCAGTATTTT.